This TCR beta chain emerged from a study of blood T cell repertoires in COVID-19. Study-wide background: Whether acute or convalescent, the COVID-19 samples came from the United States, Italy and Spain. In each case, the material was cDNA or gDNA derived from T cells, B-cell-depleted T cells, or PBMCs.

In the original processing: Reference gene primer amplification yielded estimated nucleated cell counts. Using immunoSEQ multiplex PCR, the repertoire was profiled, and TCRdb retains in-frame clones only, with some absent. V, J and clone size derive from that table, while D and trimming were established from the DNA sequence. Here the sample spans about 100,000 clones, roughly 84% being singletons. The germline V gene encodes CDR1 SGHVS and CDR2 FNYEAQ. The CDR3 is 17 residues long. V gave up 1 base and J gave up 0 bases, with 13 bases separating them. The specimen sequenced was peripheral blood. The V call is TRBV7-6, the J call TRBJ1-3; possible D gene TRBD1, 6 bases. This TCR came from a woman in her sixties with acute or convalescent COVID-19. The CDR3 DNA follows: TGTGCCAGCAGCTTAGGGGGAGGGGACATCTCTGGAAACACCATATATTTT. This gives the protein CASSLGGGDISGNTIYF.